This TCR beta chain was found in a study of blood T cell repertoires in COVID-19. Study details: COVID-19 samples collected from the United States, Italy and Spain covered acute and convalescent phases. PBMCs, B-cell-depleted T cells, or T cells were the source of the cDNA or gDNA that made up the material.

Original methodology: Researchers report that nucleated cell counts were estimated from reference gene primer amplification. TCRdb keeps only in-frame clones here, not all; method: immunoSEQ multiplex PCR. Clonal size and the V and J genes are those of that table, whereas D and trimming came from the DNA. The sample carries 200,000 to 300,000 clones, roughly 86% recorded once. The CDR3 is 14 residues long. Per the germline V gene, CDR1 is ENHRY and CDR2 is SYGVKD. The V end was cut by 6 bases, the J end by 0 bases, with 12 bases between. Material: peripheral blood. This rearrangement joins TRBV10-3 to TRBJ2-7, with D possibly TRBD2 on 6 matching bases. The source is a man in his forties or fifties who had recovered from COVID-19. CDR3 protein: CAIRDGGNSYEQYF. The CDR3 DNA follows: TGTGCCATCAGGGACGGGGGAAACTCCTACGAGCAGTACTTC.